This TCR beta chain was found in a study of technical replicates of blood from a few donors. The table came from immunoSEQ multiplex PCR; TCRdb's copy has only in-frame clones and leaves some out. The table shows roughly 79,000 clones, with 90% to 97% occurring only once. Sequencing was done on a sample of T cells isolated from PBMCs. This sequence was found in a human donor in good health.

The DNA for the CDR3 is TGTGCCAGCAGCGATACAGGGGGCTTCACAGATACGCAGTATTTT. It yields the protein CASSDTGGFTDTQYF. This rearrangement joins TRBV9 to TRBJ2-3; 9 bases align to TRBD1. CDR1 is SGDLS, CDR2 YYNGEE, per germline. The CDR3 is 15 residues long. With V trimmed by 3 bases and J by 2 bases, 4 bases remained unmatched. Full variable domain (outside the CDR3, taken from reference TRBV9 and TRBJ2-3): DSGVTQTPKHLITATGQRVTLRCSPRSGDLSVYWYQQSLDQGLQFLIQYYNGEERAKGNILERFSAQQFPDLHSELNLSSLELGDSALYFCASSDTGGFTDTQYFGPGTRLTVL.